The rows below give T cell receptor beta chains drawn from one sample of a study of T cells in Graves' hyperthyroidism and ophthalmopathy. Via MiXCR, TCRdb re-called the multiplex PCR reads, giving one row per CDR3 protein. The sample includes about 360,000 distinct CDR3 sequences, less than 15% of them seen just once. The source material was blood. These receptors came from a woman between 18 and 29 years old with Graves' hyperthyroidism. Each CDR3 is given with its conserved first and last residue. Fields, in order: V gene, clone size, CDR3 length, J gene, D gene, CDR3 DNA, CDR3 protein. D genes are given only for firm matches. Size tells how often a clone was seen (once, few, many) or the class of an expanded clone, and some rows leave it out.

>TRBV6-1|many|15|TRBJ2-5|TRBD2
TGTGCCAGCAGGACCGAGCGGGAGGGCCGGGAGACCCAGTACTTC
CASRTEREGRETQYF
>TRBV20-1|many|13|TRBJ2-7|NA
TGCAGTGTGCAGAGAACGGTCCCCTACGAGCAGTACTTC
CSVQRTVPYEQYF
>TRBV20-1|many|13|TRBJ2-7|NA
TGCAGTGCTCTGACAGGAGAATCCTACGAGCAGTACTTC
CSALTGESYEQYF
>TRBV3-1|NA|13|TRBJ2-7|NA
TGTGCCAGCAGCTTGGGGATAGCGTACGGGCAGTACTTC
CASSLGIAYGQYF
>TRBV3-1|many|13|TRBJ1-1|NA
TGTGCCAGCAGCCAACATCATTTCACTGAAGCTTTCTTT
CASSQHHFTEAFF
>TRBV5-1|NA|12|TRBJ2-5|NA
TGCGCCAGCAGGAGGGGCCAAGAGACCCAGTACTTC
CASRRGQETQYF
>TRBV28|many|17|TRBJ1-6|TRBD1
TGTGCCAGCAGCCTCGGACAGGGCGGACTCTCTAATTCACCCCTCCACTTT
CASSLGQGGLSNSPLHF
>TRBV3-1|many|20|TRBJ1-1|TRBD1
TGTGCCAGCAGCCAAGATCGGGACAGGGGGCGGCAGTTAGCGAACACTGAAGCTTTCTTT
CASSQDRDRGRQLANTEAFF
>TRBV7-8|NA|16|TRBJ2-5|TRBD2
TGTGCCAGCAGCTCTAGGGCGGGAGGGCCCCAAGAGACCCAGTACTTC
CASSSRAGGPQETQYF
>TRBV29-1|many|11|TRBJ2-7|NA
TGCAGCGTTGAAAGGGGGGACGAGCAGTACTTC
CSVERGDEQYF
>TRBV7-2|many|12|TRBJ1-1|NA
TGTGCCAGCAGCGCGGACCCCCTACCCGCTTTCTTT
CASSADPLPAFF
>TRBV7-2|many|14|TRBJ2-7|NA
TGTGCCAGCAGCTTATGGGGGTTTCCTTACGAGCAGTACTTC
CASSLWGFPYEQYF
>TRBV4-1|few|16|TRBJ1-1|TRBD1
TGCGCCAGCAGCTATCGACAGGGAATAATAAACACTGAAGCTTTCTTT
CASSYRQGIINTEAFF
>TRBV28|NA|16|TRBJ2-3|TRBD2
TGTGCCAGCAGTACGACTAGCGGGGGGGTTTTCGATACGCAGTATTTT
CASSTTSGGVFDTQYF
>TRBV24-1|NA|14|TRBJ2-2|NA
TGTGCCACCAGGGCTGAGGGGGAGACCGGGGAGCTGTTTTTT
CATRAEGETGELFF
>TRBV12-3/TRBV12-4|few|15|TRBJ2-7|TRBD1
TGTGCCAGCAACATAAAGGCGGGACAGGGCCACGAGCAGTACTTC
CASNIKAGQGHEQYF
>TRBV6-2/TRBV6-3|few|19|TRBJ2-7|NA
TGTGCCAGCAGTTACTCTGTTTTAAGCGGGTACTTACCCTCCTACGAGCAGTACTTC
CASSYSVLSGYLPSYEQYF
>TRBV5-8|many|13|TRBJ1-1|NA
TGTGCCAGCAGCTTGGCATCGACAGTTCAAGCTTTCTTT
CASSLASTVQAFF
>TRBV29-1|few|12|TRBJ2-7|NA
TGCAGCGTTGAAGTGGGTTCCCACGAGCAGTACTTC
CSVEVGSHEQYF
>TRBV6-5|few|15|TRBJ2-1|TRBD1
TGTGCCAGCAGTTACCGACCGACAGGGTACAATGAGCAGTTCTTC
CASSYRPTGYNEQFF
>TRBV19|NA|13|TRBJ1-1|NA
TGTGCCAGTAGAGGCCCGGGGGACACTGAAGCTTTCTTT
CASRGPGDTEAFF
>TRBV20-1|few|15|TRBJ1-3|TRBD1
TGCAGTGCTAGAGAGGGAGGGGGCAATGGAAACACCATATATTTT
CSAREGGGNGNTIYF
>TRBV14|many|13|TRBJ1-1|NA
TGTGCCAGCTTTTCGCCGTTGTACACTGAAGCTTTCTTT
CASFSPLYTEAFF
>TRBV2|many|10|TRBJ2-3|NA
TGTGCCAGCAACTCAGATACGCAGTATTTT
CASNSDTQYF
>TRBV9|few|19|TRBJ2-3|TRBD2
TGTGCCAGCAGCGTACCCGGGACTAGCGGGAGGTATGGCACAGATACGCAGTATTTT
CASSVPGTSGRYGTDTQYF
>TRBV13|many|14|TRBJ2-3|NA
TGTGCCAGCAGCTCGGAGGGGGGCACAGATACGCAGTATTTT
CASSSEGGTDTQYF
>TRBV12-3/TRBV12-4|NA|13|TRBJ1-2|NA
TGTGCCAGCAGTCAACGACAGTATACTGGCTACACCTTC
CASSQRQYTGYTF
>TRBV28|many|14|TRBJ1-5|NA
TGTGCCAGCAGTCCCGAGTCCATGCGTCAGCCCCAGCATTTT
CASSPESMRQPQHF
>TRBV5-4|NA|16|TRBJ1-1|NA
TGTGCCAGCAGCCCCGATGGTAGGGGGGGTGACACTGAAGCTTTCTTT
CASSPDGRGGDTEAFF
>TRBV20-1|many|14|TRBJ1-6|TRBD1
TGCAGTGGGGGGGACAGGGGAAGAAATTCACCCCTCCACTTT
CSGGDRGRNSPLHF
>TRBV20-1|many|16|TRBJ2-1|TRBD2
TGCAGTGCTAGAGCCCATCTAGCGGGAAGCTACAATGAGCAGTTCTTC
CSARAHLAGSYNEQFF
>TRBV11-2|many|13|TRBJ1-2|NA
TGTGCCAGCAGCTCGCCATCAGGGAATGGCTACACCTTC
CASSSPSGNGYTF
>TRBV12-3/TRBV12-4|many|11|TRBJ1-2|NA
TGTGCCAGCAGTTTTGTCCACGGCTACACCTTC
CASSFVHGYTF
>TRBV30|NA|14|TRBJ2-3|NA
TGTGCCTGGAGTGGGGGAGAAGGAACAGATACGCAGTATTTT
CAWSGGEGTDTQYF
>TRBV20-1|many|15|TRBJ2-7|TRBD2
TGCAGTGCTAGGGGGGGGGACGCAACATACTACGAGCAGTACTTC
CSARGGDATYYEQYF
>TRBV9|few|17|TRBJ2-1|NA
TGTGCCAGCAGCACCAGCAGGGCAGGCGGCTCCTACAATGAGCAGTTCTTC
CASSTSRAGGSYNEQFF
>TRBV6-1|NA|13|TRBJ1-5|NA
TGTGCCAGCAGTACCCGTGAGAATCAGCCCCAGCATTTT
CASSTRENQPQHF
>TRBV28|many|12|TRBJ1-6|NA
TGTGCCAGCAGGGCAAGCGATTCACCCCTCCACTTT
CASRASDSPLHF
>TRBV6-9|NA|14|TRBJ1-6|TRBD1
TGTGCCAGCAGTTCGACAGGGTATAATTCACCCCTCCACTTT
CASSSTGYNSPLHF
>TRBV29-1|many|13|TRBJ2-2|NA
TGCAGCGTTGATATTCCCAACACCGGGGAGCTGTTTTTT
CSVDIPNTGELFF
>TRBV20-1|many|11|TRBJ1-5|NA
TGCAGTGCTAGTACCGGTCAGCCCCAGCATTTT
CSASTGQPQHF
>TRBV7-4|once|15|TRBJ1-4|NA
TGTGCCAGCAGCTTAGGCCCCCGGACAGATGAAAAACTGTTTTTT
CASSLGPRTDEKLFF
>TRBV7-8|many|16|TRBJ2-3|NA
TGTGCCAGCAGCTTAGGCCGACTAGTTTCGCTCGATACGCAGTATTTT
CASSLGRLVSLDTQYF
>TRBV19|few|17|TRBJ1-5|NA
TGTGCCAGTAGTATCGAGGGGACCGACGCGTTCAATCAGCCCCAGCATTTT
CASSIEGTDAFNQPQHF
>TRBV28|many|19|TRBJ1-5|TRBD1
TGTGCCAGCAGTTTACGAGGACAGGGAAACTGGGGTAGCAATCAGCCCCAGCATTTT
CASSLRGQGNWGSNQPQHF
>TRBV15|NA|17|TRBJ2-3|NA
TGTGCCACCAGCAGCCCGACCGGGATCCCCATCACAAATACGCAGTATTTT
CATSSPTGIPITNTQYF
>TRBV20-1|many|10|TRBJ1-1|NA
TGCAGTGCTTGGGGGGCAACGGCTTTCTTT
CSAWGATAFF
>TRBV10-3|many|13|TRBJ2-1|TRBD1
TGTGCCATCAGCCGGGACAGGGTGAATGAGCAGTTCTTC
CAISRDRVNEQFF
>TRBV19|NA|14|TRBJ2-2|NA
TGTGCCAGTAGTATGAGGGGGGGCGTCGGGGAGCTGTTTTTT
CASSMRGGVGELFF
>TRBV19|many|13|TRBJ2-2|NA
TGTGCCAGTAGTATAGCAACCGCCGGGGAGCTGTTTTTT
CASSIATAGELFF